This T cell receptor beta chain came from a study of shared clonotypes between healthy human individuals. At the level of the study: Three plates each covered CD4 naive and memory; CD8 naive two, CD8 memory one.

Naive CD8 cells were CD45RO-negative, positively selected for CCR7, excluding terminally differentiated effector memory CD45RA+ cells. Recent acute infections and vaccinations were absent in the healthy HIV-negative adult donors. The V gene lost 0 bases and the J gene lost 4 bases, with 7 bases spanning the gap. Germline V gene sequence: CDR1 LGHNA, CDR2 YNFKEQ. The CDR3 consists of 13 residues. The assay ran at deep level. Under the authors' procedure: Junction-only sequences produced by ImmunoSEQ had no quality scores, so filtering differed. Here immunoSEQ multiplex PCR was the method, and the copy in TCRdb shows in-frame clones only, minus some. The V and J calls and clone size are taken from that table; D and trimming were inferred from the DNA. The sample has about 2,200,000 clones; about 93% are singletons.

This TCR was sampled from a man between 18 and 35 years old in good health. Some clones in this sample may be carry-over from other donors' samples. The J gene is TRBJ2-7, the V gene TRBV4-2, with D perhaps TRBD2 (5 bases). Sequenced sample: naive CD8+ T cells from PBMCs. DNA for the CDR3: TGTGCCAGCAGCCAAGATGAGCGGTACGAGCAGTACTTC. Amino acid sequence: CASSQDERYEQYF.